The entry below gives a single T cell receptor beta chain sequence along with its context. This specimen comes from a study of blood T cell repertoires in COVID-19. Across the whole study: Acute and convalescent COVID-19 samples came from the United States, Italy and Spain.

In germline, CDR1 is SNHLY, CDR2 FYNNEI. The CDR3 length is 15 residues. V lost 5 bases and J lost 5; bases outside the gene matches: 9. In the authors' methods: Nucleated cell number was recorded as an estimate derived from reference gene primer amplification. Assay: immunoSEQ multiplex PCR; the TCRdb copy retains only in-frame clones and omits some. Clone size and V and J calls were adopted from that table, with D and trimming inferred from the DNA. In the table there are hundreds of thousands of clones, around 85% of which are singletons. J is TRBJ2-1 and V is TRBV2, with 7 bases aligning to TRBD2. Sequenced sample: peripheral blood. The receptor's source is a man aged 45-60 years with active or convalescent COVID-19. This chain's CDR3 is CASSPDGGGHNEQFF. The CDR3 nucleotides read TGTGCCAGCAGTCCCGACGGCGGGGGACACAATGAGCAGTTCTTC.